This entry describes one T cell receptor (beta chain). This sample is drawn from a study of T cell changes during pregnancy in multiple sclerosis. Germline V CDR1 and CDR2: KGHSH, LQKENI. V was trimmed by 1 base and J by 4 bases, leaving 9 bases between them. This CDR3 has 14 residues. This table comes from immunoSEQ multiplex PCR, and its TCRdb copy is limited to in-frame clones, with some not included. The table records 55,000 to 85,000 clones, about 92% of them present only once. The J gene is TRBJ2-3, the V gene TRBV18; perhaps TRBD2 as D (6 bases). The clonotype was recovered from a female donor with multiple sclerosis, enrolled in a pregnancy study. The sample consisted of peripheral blood, taken in the third trimester of pregnancy. This CDR3 reads CASSPRGGADTQYF. CDR3 coding DNA: TGTGCCAGCTCACCACGTGGAGGGGCAGATACGCAGTATTTT.